Below, 18 T cell receptor beta chains from the same sample are listed, as sequenced in a study of cytomegalovirus exposure and HLA in healthy donors. Method: immunoSEQ multiplex PCR; TCRdb's copy keeps in-frame clones and lacks some. The data contain roughly 330,000 clones, roughly 90% of them singletons. Sequenced input: PBMCs. These receptor sequences come from a woman aged 25 to 39 in good health and CMV-seropositive.

This clone has just a few counts. This chain uses TRBV27 with TRBJ1-2; perhaps TRBD1 as D (5 bases). Germline CDR1 and CDR2: MNHEY and SMNVEV (reference sequence). The CDR3 has 13 amino acids. V shed 5 bases and J shed 0 bases, with 7 bases lying between them. CDR3: CASSTTANYGYTF. The CDR3 coding sequence is TGTGCCAGCAGTACGACAGCTAACTATGGCTACACCTTC.

V and J are TRBV7-2 and TRBJ1-6; TRBD1 is a possible D gene (6 bases). The germline gives CDR1 SGHTA, CDR2 FQGNSA. This CDR3 has 14 amino acids. V shed 5 bases and J shed 5 bases, with 10 bases lying between them. CDR3 protein: CASSKGGNNSPLHF. DNA for the CDR3: TGTGCCAGCAGCAAGGGGGGAAATAATTCACCCCTCCACTTT.

The rearrangement links TRBV29-1 to TRBJ1-5; TRBD1 matches 7 bases. J was trimmed by 5 bases and V by 6 bases; bases with no gene match: 7. Germline V gene data show CDR1 as SQVTM and CDR2 as ANQGSEA. The CDR3 is 13 residues long. CDR3 in DNA: TGCAGCGTAAGACAGGGTGGGGATCAGCCCCAGCATTTT. Its translation is CSVRQGGDQPQHF. The full variable domain, its missing parts supplied by reference TRBV29-1 and TRBJ1-5, is SAVISQKPSRDICQRGTSLTIQCQVDSQVTMMFWYRQQPGQSLTLIATANQGSEATYESGFVIDKFPISRPNLTFSTLTVSNMSPEDSSIYLCSVRQGGDQPQHFGDGTRLSIL.

The rearrangement links TRBV28 to TRBJ1-1; no clear D gene. V shed 5 bases and J shed 2 bases, with 9 bases lying between them. The CDR3 has 13 residues. Germline CDR1 reads MDHEN; CDR2 reads SYDVKM. CDR3 region: CASSLTANTEAFF. CDR3 in DNA: TGTGCCAGCAGTCTAACAGCTAACACTGAAGCTTTCTTT. Full variable domain (missing parts from reference TRBV28 and TRBJ1-1): DVKVTQSSRYLVKRTGEKVFLECVQDMDHENMFWYRQDPGLGLRLIYFSYDVKMKEKGDIPEGYSVSREKKERFSLILESASTNQTSMYLCASSLTANTEAFFGQGTRLTVV.

This clone appeared a single time. V usage is TRBV4-1 and J usage is TRBJ2-1; 8 bases align to TRBD2. Trimming took 0 bases from V and 4 from J; bases not matched to a gene: 11. This CDR3 comprises 18 residues. Germline CDR1 MGHRA, CDR2 YSYEKL. CDR3 coding DNA: TGCGCCAGCAGCCAAGATCCTAGCGGGTTGGGGAGATACAATGAGCAGTTCTTC. Translated, it gives CASSQDPSGLGRYNEQFF.

This chain connects TRBV30 to TRBJ2-5; D not certain. The CDR3 covers 13 residues. Germline CDR1 reads GTSNPN; CDR2 reads SVGIG (reference sequence). With 2 bases removed from V and 1 base from J, the gap between germline ends came to 8 bases. For the CDR3, the DNA is TGTGCCTGGAGTCTCCTCCCCCAAGAGACCCAGTACTTC. Translated: CAWSLLPQETQYF.

The chain carries TRBV27 and TRBJ1-1, with D possibly matching TRBD1 (6 bases). Looked up from germline, CDR1 is MNHEY and CDR2 is SMNVEV (reference sequence). This CDR3 has 16 amino acids. Trimming cost V 5 bases and J 1 base, with 17 bases left between them. Here the CDR3 reads CASSLLGGGPNTEAFF. CDR3 bases: TGTGCCAGCAGTCTCCTAGGGGGGGGGCCGAACACTGAAGCTTTCTTT.

The chain employs TRBV29-1 and TRBJ2-5; 7 positions agree with TRBD1. Germline V gives CDR1 SQVTM, CDR2 ANQGSEA. V shed 7 bases, J shed 2 bases, and the junction held 4 bases outside the gene matches. The CDR3 contains 12 residues. The CDR3, as DNA: TGCAGCGCTTGGGACAGTCAAGAGACCCAGTACTTC. Translating it yields CSAWDSQETQYF.

The CDR3 DNA follows: TGTGCCAGCAGCACAGGGTACGAGCAGTACTTC. It codes for CASSTGYEQYF. The genes are TRBV28 and TRBJ2-7; D perhaps matches TRBD1 (6 bases). The CDR3 extends over 11 amino acids. V dropped 6 bases and J dropped 4 bases, with 7 bases sitting between them. Germline V lookup: CDR1 MDHEN, CDR2 SYDVKM.

The CDR3 sequence is CASTGLAGVDTQYF. In DNA, the CDR3 is TGTGCCAGCACGGGACTAGCGGGAGTAGATACGCAGTATTTT. This chain uses TRBV27 with TRBJ2-3, with 14 bases fitting TRBD2. CDR1 is MNHEY and CDR2 is SMNVEV in the germline V gene (reference sequence). The CDR3 length is 14 residues. V dropped 7 bases and J dropped 5; count of bases not matched to a gene: 2.

The chain links TRBV19 to TRBJ2-6; D gene ambiguous. Per germline, CDR1 LNHDA and CDR2 SQIVND (reference sequence). This CDR3 spans 16 amino acids. V was cut by 0 bases and J by 4 bases, with 10 bases left in between. The CDR3 DNA sequence: TGTGCCAGTAGTATAGATCTAAAATCCGGGGCCAACGTCCTGACTTTC. It translates to CASSIDLKSGANVLTF.

The genes are TRBV19 and TRBJ2-7; D is uncertain. Between the trimmed V and J ends, which lost 6 bases and 0 bases, there was a span of 9 bases. Germline V lookup: CDR1 LNHDA, CDR2 SQIVND (reference sequence). The CDR3 runs 13 residues. The chain's CDR3 is CASRASTSYEQYF. CDR3 coding DNA: TGTGCCAGTAGGGCCTCTACCTCCTACGAGCAGTACTTC.

The V call is TRBV18, the J call TRBJ2-1, with 13 nucleotides matching TRBD2. This CDR3 has 15 residues. The ends lost 2 bases at V and 7 bases at J; junction bases unmatched: 2. From germline, CDR1 is KGHSH and CDR2 LQKENI. CDR3 loop: CASSPRTSGSNEQFF. The CDR3 DNA reads as TGTGCCAGCTCACCAAGGACTAGCGGGAGTAATGAGCAGTTCTTC.

The chain links TRBV2 to TRBJ2-1; D might be TRBD1 (6 bases). The CDR3 consists of 16 residues. The germline V gene has CDR1 SNHLY and CDR2 FYNNEI. V dropped 5 bases and J dropped 4 bases, with 18 bases sitting between them. CDR3 loop: CASSLPGTSIYNEQFF. For the CDR3, the DNA is TGTGCCAGCAGTCTGCCGGGGACAAGTATTTACAATGAGCAGTTCTTC. Combining the CDR3 with reference TRBV2 and TRBJ2-1 gives the whole variable domain EPEVTQTPSHQVTQMGQEVILRCVPISNHLYFYWYRQILGQKVEFLVSFYNNEISEKSEIFDDQFSVERPDGSNFTLKIRSTKLEDSAMYFCASSLPGTSIYNEQFFGPGTRLTVL.

The chain is built from TRBV28 and TRBJ2-7; D might be TRBD1 (7 bases). Trimming pared 4 bases from V and 3 bases from J, leaving 19 bases between. In germline, CDR1 is MDHEN, CDR2 SYDVKM. The CDR3 runs 16 residues. In DNA form, the CDR3 reads TGTGCCAGCAGTTCCACCCGGGGGACAGAAGGCTACGAGCAGTACTTC. Translation: CASSSTRGTEGYEQYF.

The CDR3 DNA reads TGTGCCAGTAGTATCTCTAGTTGGGGCACAGATACGCAGTATTTT. It encodes CASSISSWGTDTQYF. This chain connects TRBV19 to TRBJ2-3; no clear D gene. Trimming cost V 3 bases and J 1 base, with 11 bases left between them. The CDR3 has 15 amino acids. CDR1 LNHDA and CDR2 SQIVND come from the germline V gene (reference sequence). The full variable domain, completed using reference TRBV19 and TRBJ2-3, is DGGITQSPKYLFRKEGQNVTLSCEQNLNHDAMYWYRQDPGQGLRLIYYSQIVNDFQKGDIAEGYSVSREKKESFPLTVTSAQKNPTAFYLCASSISSWGTDTQYFGPGTRLTVL.

The chain combines TRBV6-5 with TRBJ2-7, with D perhaps TRBD2 (7 bases). Trimming left V 2 bases short and J 4 bases short, with 15 bases between. The germline V gene has CDR1 MNHEY and CDR2 SVGAGI. The CDR3 is 15 residues long. In nucleotides, the CDR3 is TGTGCCAGCAGTTACGACTGGGGGGGCGGGTACGAGCAGTACTTC. The encoded protein is CASSYDWGGGYEQYF.

This clone was seen only once. The chain is built from TRBV28 and TRBJ2-1; D possibly uses TRBD1 or TRBD2 (5 bases each). The CDR3 is 14 residues long. Trimming took off 6 bases at V and 13 bases at J, with 22 bases between the two ends. CDR1 is MDHEN, CDR2 SYDVKM, per germline. Here the CDR3 DNA reads TGTGCCAGCAGATACCGGGACCAAGTACTACCCCAGTTCTTC. Translated: CASRYRDQVLPQFF.